The source of this TCR beta chain is a study of cytomegalovirus exposure and HLA in healthy donors. Study summary: Early released data comprised around 79 million unique TCRs from HLA-typed donors. Of all 400 or so donors who were genotyped, 75% to 85% belonged to the Caucasian-associated ancestry cluster.

The study, taken as a whole, reports: High sensitivity and specificity were reportedly achieved when the classifier diagnosed cytomegalovirus status.

To note about this clone: The antigen remains unidentified.

PCR involved 60 Vbeta and 13 Jbeta primers. This table comes from immunoSEQ multiplex PCR, and its TCRdb copy is limited to in-frame clones, with some not included. The sample includes fewer than 200,000 clones, 80% of them seen just once. The sequence came from a young man in good health and CMV-seronegative. The specimen was PBMCs.

CDR3: CASSPKRGNSPLHF. The DNA for the CDR3 is TGTGCCAGCAGCCCGAAAAGGGGAAATTCACCCCTCCACTTT. The V gene is TRBV7-2, the J gene TRBJ1-6, with D perhaps matching TRBD1 (5 bases). Germline V gene data show CDR1 as SGHTA and CDR2 as FQGNSA. V was clipped by 5 bases and J by 7 bases, with 12 bases between them. CDR3 length equals 14 residues.